A single sample gave rise to the 24 T cell receptor beta chains below, sequenced in a study of control samples from healthy donors and cancer patients (dated by TCRdb to the early 2020s). Library preparation was by the immunoSEQ multiplex PCR assay. In its TCRdb copy, this immuneACCESS table keeps in-frame sequences only and misses some clones. Where compared with another copy, unresolved V genes explain less than half of these, and the others have no known cause. This sample lists 120,000 to 150,000 clones; more than 85% were detected once. Of the sample, around 5.4% is held by the ten largest clones. The source material was blood. These receptors were taken from a man younger than 35 in good health.

This sequence joins TRBV11-2 and TRBJ1-2; TRBD1 might be the D (5 bases). Germline V lookup: CDR1 SGHAT, CDR2 FQNNGV. V lost 5 bases and J lost 2, with 15 bases in between. The CDR3 has 15 amino acids. This CDR3 reads CASSGYGTPNYGYTF. CDR3 in DNA: TGTGCCAGCAGCGGATACGGGACGCCCAACTATGGCTACACCTTC.

The rearrangement links TRBV27 to TRBJ1-2, with 12 bases matching TRBD1. Germline CDR1 reads MNHEY; CDR2 reads SMNVEV (reference sequence). The CDR3 has 15 amino acids. The V and J ends lost 6 bases and 8 bases, in that order; junction bases with no gene match: 10. CDR3 sequence: CASRVGTGGAGGYTF. For the CDR3, the DNA is TGTGCCAGCAGGGTAGGGACAGGGGGCGCGGGAGGCTACACCTTC.

V usage is TRBV7-9 and J usage is TRBJ1-1, with D possibly matching TRBD1 (5 bases). CDR3 length equals 13 residues. The V and J ends lost 1 base and 6 bases respectively, with 9 bases between them. Per germline, CDR1 SEHNR and CDR2 FQNEAQ (reference sequence). The CDR3: CASSLVGVPEAFF. The CDR3 region has the DNA TGTGCCAGCAGCTTAGTGGGGGTCCCTGAAGCTTTCTTT. The entire variable domain, with the rest obtained from reference TRBV7-9 and TRBJ1-1, is as follows: DTGVSQNPRHKITKRGQNVTFRCDPISEHNRLYWYRQTLGQGPEFLTYFQNEAQLEKSRLLSDRFSAERPKGSFSTLEIQRTEQGDSAMYLCASSLVGVPEAFFGQGTRLTVV.

This clone was counted a few times. This chain links TRBV27 with TRBJ1-1, with TRBD1 identical over 7 bases. Losses at the gene ends were 4 bases for V and 11 bases for J; bases not matched to a gene: 10. This CDR3 has 13 residues. Per the germline V gene, CDR1 is MNHEY and CDR2 is SMNVEV (reference sequence). The chain's CDR3 is CASSSQGGGRAFF. CDR3 sequence (DNA): TGTGCCAGCAGTTCTCAGGGGGGGGGTAGGGCTTTCTTT.

V is TRBV19 and J is TRBJ2-7; D might be TRBD1 or TRBD2, each matching 5 bases. The CDR3 is 11 amino acids. CDR1 and CDR2 (germline): LNHDA, SQIVND (reference sequence). CDR3 nucleotide sequence: TGTGCGAGTGGGGGAATCTACGAGCAGTACTTC. Encoded protein: CASGGIYEQYF.

This chain uses TRBV5-5 with TRBJ2-7; D perhaps matches TRBD1 (5 bases). The V end was cut by 6 bases, the J end by 4 bases, with 20 bases between. Germline CDR1 is SGHKS and CDR2 is YYEKEE (reference sequence). The CDR3 consists of 15 residues. The CDR3 spells CASTLPYRYQYEQYF. CDR3 in DNA: TGTGCCAGCACCCTCCCCTACAGGTACCAATACGAGCAGTACTTC.

V and J are TRBV30 and TRBJ1-6, with 9 positions matching TRBD1. Trimming cost V 1 base and J 10 bases; bases outside gene matches: 5. The CDR3 is made up of 14 amino acids. Germline V gene lookup returns CDR1 GTSNPN and CDR2 SVGIG (reference sequence). The CDR3 DNA follows: TGTGCCTGGAGTGCAGGGACAGGGCGATCACCCCTCCACTTT. This gives the protein CAWSAGTGRSPLHF.

This rearrangement joins TRBV10-3 to TRBJ2-2; D call uncertain. Trimming shortened V by 4 bases and J by 1 base, and 16 bases separated the two germline ends. The CDR3 loop spans 17 amino acids. Germline V CDR1 and CDR2: ENHRY, SYGVKD. The CDR3 sequence is CAISVRVGRKNTGELFF. For the CDR3, the DNA is TGTGCCATCAGTGTCCGAGTTGGCAGAAAGAACACCGGGGAGCTGTTTTTT.

This rearrangement joins TRBV29-1 to TRBJ2-2, with a tentative D call TRBD2 (5 bases). The ends were cut back, 6 bases at V and 4 bases at J, with 12 bases in the middle. CDR3 length: 13 residues. Germline assignment: CDR1 SQVTM and CDR2 ANQGSEA. The CDR3 region has the DNA TGCAGCGTCGGGGAACAGCCCACCGGGGAGCTGTTTTTT. Translating gives CSVGEQPTGELFF.

This chain joins TRBV7-9 and TRBJ2-6; D not resolved. Germline V lookup: CDR1 SEHNR, CDR2 FQNEAQ (reference sequence). Trimming left V 1 base short and J 0 bases short, with 4 bases between. The CDR3 has 15 amino acids. The CDR3 DNA reads TGTGCCAGCAGCTTAGGTAGCTCTGGGGCCAACGTCCTGACTTTC. Amino acid sequence: CASSLGSSGANVLTF. Full variable domain (remainder filled in from reference TRBV7-9 and TRBJ2-6): DTGVSQNPRHKITKRGQNVTFRCDPISEHNRLYWYRQTLGQGPEFLTYFQNEAQLEKSRLLSDRFSAERPKGSFSTLEIQRTEQGDSAMYLCASSLGSSGANVLTFGAGSRLTVL.

The chain uses TRBV4-3 and TRBJ1-3; D call uncertain. The CDR3 totals 15 residues. V dropped 1 base and J dropped 0 bases, with 7 bases sitting between them. Per the germline V gene, CDR1 is LGHNA and CDR2 is YSLEER. CDR3 DNA: TGCGCCAGCAGCCAAGCCAGCAACTCTGGAAACACCATATATTTT. Its translation: CASSQASNSGNTIYF.

This rearrangement joins TRBV6-2 or TRBV6-3 to TRBJ2-7, with TRBD1 matching 7 bases. CDR1 and CDR2 from the germline V gene are MNHEY and SVGEGT. V lost 2 bases and J lost 3; bases outside the gene matches: 1. This CDR3 comprises 13 residues. The CDR3 nucleotides are TGTGCCAGCAGTTACGGGGACAGCTACGAGCAGTACTTC. Translation: CASSYGDSYEQYF.

This clone appeared once. The CDR3 reads CAISARAGSSYNEQFF. CDR3 DNA: TGTGCCATCAGTGCTAGAGCGGGGTCCTCCTACAATGAGCAGTTCTTC. The rearrangement joins TRBV10-3 to TRBJ2-1, with 7 bases aligning to TRBD2. Looked up from germline, CDR1 is ENHRY and CDR2 is SYGVKD. The CDR3 contains 16 residues. Trimming cost V 4 bases and J 0 bases; bases outside gene matches: 6.

This chain links TRBV7-3 with TRBJ1-1; a weak D match, TRBD1 (6 bases). Germline V gene data show CDR1 as SGHTA and CDR2 as FQGTGA. Trimming removed 2 bases from V and 5 bases from J, with 9 bases in between. This CDR3 has 13 residues. CDR3 region: CASSLGGRTEAFF. DNA for the CDR3: TGTGCCAGCAGCTTAGGGGGCCGTACTGAAGCTTTCTTT.

The table lists this clone with a count of one. The chain's CDR3 is CASSFGGGSYNEQFF. Written as DNA, the CDR3 is TGTGCCAGCAGTTTCGGCGGGGGCTCCTACAATGAGCAGTTCTTC. The chain employs TRBV27 and TRBJ2-1, with TRBD2 matching over 7 bases. Germline V gene lookup returns CDR1 MNHEY and CDR2 SMNVEV (reference sequence). The J segment lost 0 bases and the V segment lost 3 bases, leaving 2 bases of the junction unmatched. CDR3 length equals 15 residues.

DNA for the CDR3: TGTGCCAGTAGTTTGGACCCAGGTTGGGATGAAAAACTGTTTTTT. Its protein is CASSLDPGWDEKLFF. The chain links TRBV19 to TRBJ1-4; D is ambiguous. The V and J ends lost 5 bases and 6 bases respectively, with 16 bases between them. Germline CDR1 LNHDA, CDR2 SQIVND (reference sequence). The CDR3 has 15 amino acids.

The chain couples TRBV12-3 or TRBV12-4 to TRBJ1-1, with D possibly TRBD1 on 5 matching bases. V lost 8 bases to trimming and J lost 8 bases, with 15 bases between them. This CDR3 is 12 amino acids long. CDR3 nucleotides: TGTGCCAGCCAAGGGGAAGTTACAGAAGCTTTCTTT. Translated, it gives CASQGEVTEAFF.

This CDR3 reads CASSYVARSDEQYF. The DNA for the CDR3 is TGTGCCAGCAGTTACGTGGCAAGATCGGACGAGCAGTACTTC. This chain joins TRBV6-2 or TRBV6-3 and TRBJ2-7; D is ambiguous. There are 14 residues in the CDR3. Germline-derived CDR1 and CDR2 are MNHEY and SVGEGT. The V and J ends lost 2 bases and 5 bases respectively, with 13 bases between them.

V gene TRBV5-4 combines with J gene TRBJ2-4; weak D call: TRBD1 (6 bases). V gave up 4 bases and J gave up 8 bases, with 16 bases separating them. Germline CDR1 is SGHNT and CDR2 is YYREEE (reference sequence). The CDR3 is 14 residues long. The CDR3 spells CASSTTQGFDIQYF. The CDR3 nucleotides read TGTGCCAGCAGCACCACACAGGGATTCGACATTCAGTACTTC.

Comments on this clone: The same CDR3 is also encoded by other DNA sequences in this sample. The J gene is TRBJ2-7, the V gene TRBV4-3; D is uncertain. The CDR3 has 14 amino acids. Germline assignment: CDR1 LGHNA and CDR2 YSLEER. V lost 0 bases to trimming and J lost 1 base, with 7 bases between them. The CDR3 sequence: CASSQDSGSYEQYF. The CDR3 nucleotides are TGCGCCAGCAGCCAAGATTCCGGGTCCTACGAGCAGTACTTC.

The chain joins TRBV27 to TRBJ2-1; TRBD1 matches 11 bases. Germline-derived CDR1 and CDR2 are MNHEY and SMNVEV (reference sequence). Germline trimming cut 7 bases from V and 10 bases from J; bases unmatched to any gene: 6. The CDR3 is 13 residues long. The chain's CDR3 is CASIGQGAIEQFF. CDR3 nucleotides: TGTGCCAGCATCGGACAGGGGGCAATCGAGCAGTTCTTC.

This chain joins TRBV4-1 and TRBJ1-2, with D perhaps matching TRBD1 (5 bases). Germline loops: CDR1 MGHRA, CDR2 YSYEKL. This CDR3 contains 13 residues. Trimming stripped 2 bases from V and 6 bases from J, with 10 bases between. CDR3 DNA: TGCGCCAGCAGCCAAAGGGCGGGGGATGGCTACACCTTC. Its translation is CASSQRAGDGYTF.

The chain recombines TRBV2 with TRBJ2-3; D not certain. Trimming shortened V by 4 bases and J by 6 bases, and 8 bases separated the two germline ends. The CDR3 consists of 12 residues. Germline V gives CDR1 SNHLY, CDR2 FYNNEI. The CDR3: CASSGLDDTQYF. The CDR3 region has the DNA TGTGCCAGCAGTGGGTTGGATGATACGCAGTATTTT.

This chain connects TRBV14 to TRBJ1-3; no firm D call. CDR3 length: 14 amino acids. The V end was cut by 0 bases, the J end by 10 bases, with 13 bases between. Germline CDR1 and CDR2: SGHDN and FVKESK. The CDR3: CASSQDPRVKTIYF. CDR3 sequence (DNA): TGTGCCAGCAGCCAAGATCCCCGGGTTAAGACCATATATTTT.